Each of the 24 T cell receptor beta chains below was sequenced from the same sample in a study of CD8 T cells in ankylosing spondylitis. General study findings and limits: There was a TCR beta motif, made of several highly homologous variants, that appeared characteristic of ankylosing spondylitis blood.

Each CDR3 protein is one row after TCRdb ran MiXCR on the 5' RACE reads. The data hold approximately 520,000 distinct CDR3 sequences, with less than 6% observed a single time. These receptors have no known antigen. Sequencing was done on a sample of blood, either unsorted or a sorted T cell fraction (not recorded which). These receptors originate from a male donor with ankylosing spondylitis.

This clonotype occurred many times. The chain has TRBV5-1 and TRBJ2-2; 8 nucleotides match TRBD1. The ends lost 4 bases at V and 6 bases at J; junction bases unmatched: 2. The CDR3 loop spans 13 amino acids. CDR1 and CDR2 (germline): SGHRS, YFSETQ. The CDR3 reads CASSLTGAGELFF. In nucleotides, the CDR3 is TGCGCCAGCAGCCTGACAGGGGCCGGGGAGCTGTTTTTT.

This clonotype came up many times. This chain uses TRBV12-3 or TRBV12-4 with TRBJ2-7, with 7 bases that match TRBD1. The CDR3 spans 14 residues. V dropped 3 bases and J dropped 3; count of bases not matched to a gene: 5. The CDR3 nucleotides are TGTGCCAGCAGTTTCGGGCAGGGGGTCTACGAGCAGTACTTC. Protein product: CASSFGQGVYEQYF.

This clonotype was counted ten times or more. The chain is built from TRBV20-1 and TRBJ2-7; TRBD2 might be the D (5 bases). CDR3 length equals 14 residues. The V end lost 3 bases, the J end lost 0 bases, and 12 bases lay between the germline ends. The germline V gene has CDR1 DFQATT and CDR2 SNEGSKA (reference sequence). CDR3 residues: CSASPSGDSYEQYF. Here the CDR3 DNA reads TGCAGTGCTAGTCCGAGCGGAGACTCCTACGAGCAGTACTTC.

This clonotype was counted many times. CDR3 DNA: TGCGCCAGCAGCCAGGCAGGGGTATTGGGCACTGAAGCTTTCTTT. Its protein is CASSQAGVLGTEAFF. V and J are TRBV4-1 and TRBJ1-1; D perhaps matches TRBD1 (6 bases). CDR3 length equals 15 residues. Looked up from germline, CDR1 is MGHRA and CDR2 is YSYEKL. V lost 3 bases and J 4 bases, leaving 15 bases between the germline ends.

This clonotype was counted ten times or more. This sequence joins TRBV9 and TRBJ2-1, with 14 bases lining up with TRBD2. This CDR3 has 17 amino acids. J was trimmed by 8 bases and V by 4 bases; bases with no gene match: 11. Germline V gene data show CDR1 as SGDLS and CDR2 as YYNGEE. CDR3 protein: CASSWGLAGALRHEQFF. The CDR3 bases are TGTGCCAGCAGCTGGGGACTAGCGGGGGCCCTCAGACATGAGCAGTTCTTC. The entire variable domain, with the rest obtained from reference TRBV9 and TRBJ2-1, is as follows: DSGVTQTPKHLITATGQRVTLRCSPRSGDLSVYWYQQSLDQGLQFLIQYYNGEERAKGNILERFSAQQFPDLHSELNLSSLELGDSALYFCASSWGLAGALRHEQFFGPGTRLTVL.

The chain employs TRBV20-1 and TRBJ2-3; 12 bases agree with TRBD2. This CDR3 is 14 amino acids long. The germline CDR1 and CDR2 sequences are DFQATT and SNEGSKA (reference sequence). V shed 6 bases, J shed 3 bases, and the junction held 4 bases outside the gene matches. This CDR3 reads CSALTSGGTDTQYF. CDR3 nucleotides: TGCAGTGCACTGACTAGCGGGGGAACAGATACGCAGTATTTT.

This clonotype was seen ten or more times. The chain couples TRBV28 to TRBJ1-2, with a possible D match to TRBD1 (6 bases). The germline V gene encodes CDR1 MDHEN and CDR2 SYDVKM. CDR3 length: 14 residues. V was shortened by 5 bases and J by 5 bases, with 15 bases between the two germline ends. CDR3 sequence reads: CASSAGRGGYGYTF. Here the CDR3 DNA reads TGTGCCAGCAGTGCGGGACGAGGGGGGTATGGCTACACCTTC.

The sample holds a few counts of this clonotype. J is TRBJ2-2 and V is TRBV4-1, with 12 positions matching TRBD2. V lost 4 bases and J lost 4; bases outside the gene matches: 7. This CDR3 comprises 17 residues. From germline, CDR1 is MGHRA and CDR2 YSYEKL. DNA of the CDR3: TGCGCCAGCAGCCCCGGACTAGCGGGACCCGCCACCGGGGAGCTGTTTTTT. Its protein product is CASSPGLAGPATGELFF.

This sequence joins TRBV5-1 and TRBJ2-5, with 10 nucleotides matching TRBD2. Germline V gives CDR1 SGHRS, CDR2 YFSETQ. With 0 bases clipped from V and 5 bases from J, the junction kept 4 bases outside the gene matches. The CDR3 contains 15 residues. The CDR3 is CASSLVAGGAETQYF. The DNA for the CDR3 is TGCGCCAGCAGCTTGGTAGCGGGAGGCGCGGAGACCCAGTACTTC.

This clonotype was seen ten or more times. The chain carries TRBV5-1 and TRBJ2-3; 7 positions match TRBD1. This CDR3 spans 15 amino acids. Germline trimming cut 7 bases from V and 2 bases from J; bases unmatched to any gene: 10. From germline, CDR1 is SGHRS and CDR2 YFSETQ. The CDR3 DNA reads as TGCGCCAGCTCCCTCGGGACAGAAGTCACAGATACGCAGTATTTT. It specifies CASSLGTEVTDTQYF. Full variable domain (remainder filled in from reference TRBV5-1 and TRBJ2-3): KAGVTQTPRYLIKTRGQQVTLSCSPISGHRSVSWYQQTPGQGLQFLFEYFSETQRNKGNFPGRFSGRQFSNSRSEMNVSTLELGDSALYLCASSLGTEVTDTQYFGPGTRLTVL.

In its sample, this clonotype was seen many times. The CDR3 region is CASSSWTSGRRETQYF. The CDR3 DNA sequence: TGTGCCAGCAGCTCCTGGACTAGCGGGAGACGGGAGACCCAGTACTTC. The chain employs TRBV5-6 and TRBJ2-5, with 13 bases matching TRBD2. J lost 5 bases, V lost 3 bases, and 7 bases had no gene match. The germline V gene encodes CDR1 SGHDT and CDR2 YYEEEE. The CDR3 runs 16 residues. Filled out from reference TRBV5-6 and TRBJ2-5, the complete variable domain reads DAGVTQSPTHLIKTRGQQVTLRCSPKSGHDTVSWYQQALGQGPQFIFQYYEEEERQRGNFPDRFSGHQFPNYSSELNVNALLLGDSALYLCASSSWTSGRRETQYFGPGTRLLVL.

This clonotype was observed at least ten times. The V and J genes are TRBV10-3 and TRBJ2-4; D gene unclear. V was clipped by 0 bases and J by 0 bases, with 15 bases between them. Germline CDR1 ENHRY, CDR2 SYGVKD. CDR3 size: 18 residues. The CDR3 DNA is TGTGCCATCAGTGAGTCGACATCCACAGACCTAGCCAAAAACATTCAGTACTTC. Translation: CAISESTSTDLAKNIQYF.

This clonotype came up a few times. This chain uses TRBV3-1 with TRBJ1-1; 9 bases are shared with TRBD1. After removal of 5 bases from V and 5 bases from J, the junction contained 6 bases not matched to a gene. Germline lookup yields CDR1 LGHDT and CDR2 YNNKEL (reference sequence). The CDR3 has 14 amino acids. This CDR3 reads CASSAQDRGTEAFF. Here the CDR3 DNA reads TGTGCCAGCAGCGCTCAGGACAGGGGAACTGAAGCTTTCTTT.

This clonotype was detected many times. The J gene is TRBJ2-3, the V gene TRBV5-1, with 9 bases lining up with TRBD2. In germline, CDR1 is SGHRS, CDR2 YFSETQ. The CDR3 sequence is 14 residues long. V trimming: 1 base; J trimming: 5 bases; junction bases outside the gene matches: 2. CDR3 DNA: TGCGCCAGCAGCTTGTCTAGCGGGATAGATACGCAGTATTTT. It is translated as CASSLSSGIDTQYF.

This clonotype was seen only a few times. The chain combines TRBV10-3 with TRBJ2-7; D may match TRBD1 or TRBD2 (5 bases each). Germline V gene data show CDR1 as ENHRY and CDR2 as SYGVKD. The CDR3 runs to 14 residues. The germline V and J ends were trimmed by 3 bases and 0 bases, with 9 bases remaining between them. This chain's CDR3 is CAISDWGISYEQYF. The CDR3 region has the DNA TGTGCCATCAGTGATTGGGGGATCTCCTACGAGCAGTACTTC.

This clonotype was observed many times. J is TRBJ2-1 and V is TRBV7-2; possibly TRBD2 for D (5 bases). The germline V and J ends were trimmed by 1 base and 5 bases, with 9 bases remaining between them. The CDR3 covers 14 residues. Per the germline V gene, CDR1 is SGHTA and CDR2 is FQGNSA. The chain's CDR3 is CASSLETGNNEQFF. The CDR3 nucleotides are TGTGCCAGCAGCTTAGAGACCGGGAACAATGAGCAGTTCTTC. Full variable domain (rest looked up from reference TRBV7-2 and TRBJ2-1): GAGVSQSPSNKVTEKGKDVELRCDPISGHTALYWYRQSLGQGLEFLIYFQGNSAPDKSGLPSDRFSAERTGGSVSTLTIQRTQQEDSAVYLCASSLETGNNEQFFGPGTRLTVL.

This clonotype has a count of ten or more. The chain links TRBV4-3 to TRBJ2-2, with D possibly being TRBD1 (6 bases). V lost 4 bases and J 4 bases, leaving 16 bases between the germline ends. Germline loops: CDR1 LGHNA, CDR2 YSLEER. This CDR3 spans 16 amino acids. The CDR3 loop is CASSPRAGVATGELFF. CDR3 in DNA: TGCGCCAGCAGCCCGCGGGCAGGGGTGGCCACCGGGGAGCTGTTTTTT.

This clonotype showed up just a few times. The chain employs TRBV20-1 and TRBJ2-7, with 10 bases that match TRBD2. Unmatched junction bases numbered 0, after V lost 2 bases and J lost 2 bases. Germline loops: CDR1 DFQATT, CDR2 SNEGSKA (reference sequence). The CDR3 loop spans 13 amino acids. In DNA, the CDR3 is TGCAGTGCTAGACTAGCGGGGGCCTACGAGCAGTACTTC. Translating gives CSARLAGAYEQYF.

This clonotype occurred a few times. The chain couples TRBV29-1 to TRBJ2-7, with D possibly TRBD2 on 5 matching bases. Germline assignment: CDR1 SQVTM and CDR2 ANQGSEA. This CDR3 comprises 11 residues. V lost 7 bases to trimming and J lost 3 bases, with 10 bases between them. In DNA form, the CDR3 reads TGCAGCGCCCTAGGAGGCTACGAGCAGTACTTC. Its protein product is CSALGGYEQYF.

This clonotype turned up a few times. The chain uses TRBV5-1 and TRBJ2-3, with D perhaps matching TRBD2 (5 bases). Trimming pared 0 bases from V and 0 bases from J, leaving 11 bases between. Germline V gene data show CDR1 as SGHRS and CDR2 as YFSETQ. This CDR3 region has 16 residues. As DNA, the CDR3 is TGCGCCAGCAGCTTGGGCGGGCGACCTAGCACAGATACGCAGTATTTT. Residues: CASSLGGRPSTDTQYF.

The sample holds many counts of this clonotype. The J gene is TRBJ2-3, the V gene TRBV29-1; 7 bases line up with TRBD2. This CDR3 has 14 amino acids. Germline V gene sequence: CDR1 SQVTM, CDR2 ANQGSEA. V was pared by 6 bases and J by 5 bases, with 11 bases of the junction left unmatched. The CDR3 sequence is CSVRAMLAGDTQYF. DNA of the CDR3: TGCAGCGTCCGGGCGATGTTAGCGGGAGATACGCAGTATTTT.

In this sample, this clonotype turned up many times. The V gene is TRBV5-1, the J gene TRBJ2-1, with 16 bases identical to TRBD2. From germline, CDR1 is SGHRS and CDR2 YFSETQ. The CDR3 is 18 amino acids. Losses at the gene ends were 2 bases for V and 9 bases for J; bases not matched to a gene: 11. The CDR3 spells CASSFSGTSGGAASEQFF. CDR3 coding DNA: TGCGCCAGCAGCTTCTCCGGGACTAGCGGGGGGGCGGCTAGTGAGCAGTTCTTC.

This clonotype was counted at least ten times. The V and J genes are TRBV11-2 and TRBJ2-2, with D possibly TRBD2 on 5 matching bases. Germline values: CDR1 SGHAT, CDR2 FQNNGV. Trimming took off 3 bases at V and 1 base at J, with 21 bases between the two ends. CDR3 length equals 19 residues. CDR3 loop: CASSLNSMEDPQNTGELFF. CDR3 bases: TGTGCCAGCAGCTTGAATAGCATGGAGGACCCTCAGAACACCGGGGAGCTGTTTTTT.

This clonotype was counted many times. The chain links TRBV20-1 to TRBJ2-3; D is perhaps TRBD2 (6 bases). CDR3 length: 14 amino acids. CDR1 is DFQATT and CDR2 is SNEGSKA in the germline V gene (reference sequence). With 4 bases removed from V and 2 bases from J, the gap between germline ends came to 13 bases. Here the CDR3 reads CSATPGGNTDTQYF. The CDR3 coding sequence is TGCAGTGCTACCCCCGGGGGTAACACAGATACGCAGTATTTT.